These 15 T cell receptor beta chains came from one sample sequenced in a study of cytomegalovirus exposure and HLA in healthy donors. PCR was performed using 60 Vbeta and 13 Jbeta primers. Produced via immunoSEQ multiplex PCR; TCRdb's table is partial and in-frame only. This repertoire shows about 140,000 clones, approximately 79% found once; its top ten account for 8.8%. Sequenced sample: PBMCs. These TCRs come from a woman between 50 and 59 years old in good health and CMV-seropositive.

The CDR3 sequence is CASSGGYEQYF. DNA of the CDR3: TGTGCCAGCAGTGGGGGCTACGAGCAGTACTTC. The genes are TRBV2 and TRBJ2-5; the D is unclear. The J call may be mistaken, given a closer DNA end match to TRBJ2-7. CDR3 length equals 11 residues. CDR1 is SNHLY and CDR2 is FYNNEI in the germline V gene.

The chain combines TRBV5-4 with TRBJ1-3; D not resolved. Trimming shortened V by 3 bases and J by 4 bases, and 8 bases separated the two germline ends. The CDR3 extends over 13 amino acids. The germline gives CDR1 SGHNT, CDR2 YYREEE (reference sequence). CDR3 nucleotides: TGTGCCAGCAGCTCAGGCGGGGGAAACACCATATATTTT. It codes for CASSSGGGNTIYF. The complete variable domain, with remaining parts taken from reference TRBV5-4 and TRBJ1-3, reads ETGVTQSPTHLIKTRGQQVTLRCSSQSGHNTVSWYQQALGQGPQFIFQYYREEENGRGNFPPRFSGLQFPNYSSELNVNALELDDSALYLCASSSGGGNTIYFGEGSWLTVV.

The chain carries TRBV18 and TRBJ2-5; 8 bases align to TRBD2. Germline V gene sequence: CDR1 KGHSH, CDR2 LQKENI. The V segment lost 3 bases and the J segment 4 bases; nucleotides outside the gene matches: 7. CDR3 length: 15 residues. The CDR3 here is CASSPREGVSETQYF. The CDR3 nucleotides are TGTGCCAGCTCACCCCGGGAGGGGGTCTCAGAGACCCAGTACTTC. The full variable domain, its missing parts supplied by reference TRBV18 and TRBJ2-5, is NAGVMQNPRHLVRRRGQEARLRCSPMKGHSHVYWYRQLPEEGLKFMVYLQKENIIDESGMPKERFSAEFPKEGPSILRIQQVVRGDSAAYFCASSPREGVSETQYFGPGTRLLVL.

V usage is TRBV15 and J usage is TRBJ2-3; 9 bases map to TRBD2. Per germline, CDR1 LNHNV and CDR2 YYDKDF (reference sequence). The V segment lost 0 bases and the J segment 3 bases; nucleotides outside the gene matches: 7. The CDR3 runs 17 residues. CDR3 DNA: TGTGCCACCAGCAGAGATGCCCCAGCGGGAGGAACAGATACGCAGTATTTT. Its protein product is CATSRDAPAGGTDTQYF.

The chain carries TRBV30 and TRBJ2-7, with D tentatively TRBD1 (5 bases). CDR3 length equals 14 residues. The germline gives CDR1 GTSNPN, CDR2 SVGIG (reference sequence). The germline V and J ends were trimmed by 1 base and 8 bases, with 18 bases remaining between them. This CDR3 is CAWSEGQGITQQYF. The CDR3 DNA reads as TGTGCCTGGAGTGAAGGGCAGGGAATTACGCAGCAGTACTTC.

The rearrangement joins TRBV7-9 to TRBJ1-4; TRBD1 might be the D (6 bases). Germline lookup yields CDR1 SEHNR and CDR2 FQNEAQ (reference sequence). Trimming took 5 bases from V and 8 from J, leaving 15 bases between them. The CDR3 length is 14 residues. Here the CDR3 DNA reads TGTGCCAGCAGCCCCCGGGGGGGCCGAGAAAAACTGTTTTTT. Amino acid sequence: CASSPRGGREKLFF.

V is TRBV6-5 and J is TRBJ1-4, with D possibly matching TRBD1 (5 bases). The CDR3 is 13 residues long. Trimming took off 0 bases at V and 10 bases at J, with 9 bases between the two ends. Germline V gene data show CDR1 as MNHEY and CDR2 as SVGAGI. CDR3 loop: CASSYSGGGKLFF. CDR3 DNA sequence: TGTGCCAGCAGTTACTCCGGGGGGGGAAAACTGTTTTTT.

V gene TRBV6-6 combines with J gene TRBJ2-1; TRBD1 matches 10 bases. The CDR3 loop spans 14 amino acids. Germline CDR1 and CDR2: MNHNY and SVGAGI (reference sequence). Trimming removed 5 bases from V and 7 bases from J; junction bases left unmatched: 5. CDR3 sequence reads: CASSKGQGQNEQFF. The DNA of the CDR3 is TGTGCCAGCAGTAAGGGACAGGGGCAGAATGAGCAGTTCTTC.

The chain joins TRBV9 to TRBJ2-1; perhaps TRBD2 as D (5 bases). The CDR3 consists of 14 residues. Germline lookup yields CDR1 SGDLS and CDR2 YYNGEE. V was trimmed by 0 bases and J by 8 bases, leaving 12 bases between them. CDR3 nucleotide sequence: TGTGCCAGCAGCGTAGAGGCTAGCAGCGATGAGCAGTTCTTC. It is translated as CASSVEASSDEQFF.

V and J are TRBV9 and TRBJ1-1; maybe TRBD1 (6 bases). CDR1 is SGDLS and CDR2 is YYNGEE in the germline V gene. The CDR3 is made up of 18 amino acids. V lost 3 bases and J lost 3, with 24 bases in between. CDR3 region: CASSGADGGLQGHTEAFF. CDR3 nucleotide sequence: TGTGCCAGCAGCGGGGCTGATGGGGGCCTGCAGGGACACACTGAAGCTTTCTTT.

The CDR3 spells CASSVGGPSYEQYF. The CDR3 DNA follows: TGTGCCAGCAGCGTAGGGGGGCCCTCCTACGAGCAGTACTTC. The chain employs TRBV9 and TRBJ2-5; a possible D gene is TRBD1 (6 bases). The J call may be mistaken, given a closer DNA end match to TRBJ2-7. This CDR3 comprises 14 residues. CDR1 and CDR2 from the germline V gene are SGDLS and YYNGEE.

The genes are TRBV4-1 and TRBJ1-3; D call uncertain. The CDR3 is made up of 17 amino acids. Germline CDR1 is MGHRA and CDR2 is YSYEKL. With 2 bases removed from V and 0 bases from J, the gap between germline ends came to 14 bases. The CDR3 sequence is CASSQKTTGVSGNTIYF. CDR3 DNA: TGCGCCAGCAGCCAAAAGACCACGGGTGTCTCTGGAAACACCATATATTTT.

In its sample, this clone was seen a few times. The V call is TRBV10-3, the J call TRBJ1-2; tentative D call: TRBD1 (6 bases). Deletions cut 0 bases from V and 9 bases from J, with 14 bases between. The germline V gene encodes CDR1 ENHRY and CDR2 SYGVKD. The CDR3 is 14 residues long. The CDR3 DNA follows: TGTGCCATCAGTGAGTCGAAAGGGGGTAATCGCTACACCTTC. This gives the protein CAISESKGGNRYTF.

The V and J genes are TRBV19 and TRBJ1-6; 7 positions match TRBD1. CDR1 LNHDA and CDR2 SQIVND come from the germline V gene (reference sequence). The CDR3 consists of 14 residues. J lost 7 bases, V lost 2 bases, and 2 bases had no gene match. CDR3 residues: CASSILDRNSPLHF. CDR3 sequence (DNA): TGTGCCAGTAGTATATTGGACAGGAATTCACCCCTCCACTTT.

J is TRBJ1-2 and V is TRBV2, with D hard to call. V gave up 5 bases and J gave up 5 bases, with 6 bases separating them. CDR1 SNHLY and CDR2 FYNNEI come from the germline V gene. CDR3 length: 11 residues. The CDR3 is CASSQEYGYTF. The CDR3 coding sequence is TGTGCCAGCAGTCAGGAATATGGCTACACCTTC. The full variable domain, with the rest looked up from reference TRBV2 and TRBJ1-2, is EPEVTQTPSHQVTQMGQEVILRCVPISNHLYFYWYRQILGQKVEFLVSFYNNEISEKSEIFDDQFSVERPDGSNFTLKIRSTKLEDSAMYFCASSQEYGYTFGSGTRLTVV.